This TCR beta chain was retrieved from a study of control samples from healthy donors and cancer patients. CDR3 length: 14 residues. Trimming removed 1 base from V and 6 bases from J, with 12 bases in between. CDR1 SGHAT and CDR2 FQDESV come from the germline V gene (reference sequence). TCRdb's table, derived via immunoSEQ multiplex PCR, lists solely in-frame clones and lacks some. The sample carries over 100,000 clones, approximately 90% recorded once. The sample taken for sequencing was blood. This chain links TRBV11-1 with TRBJ1-1, with D uncertain. This sequence was found in a human donor in good health. The donor label of this sample is uncertain. The CDR3 DNA reads as TGTGCCAGCAGCTTAGACCGTGCGAGTGCTGAAGCTTTCTTT. Encoded protein: CASSLDRASAEAFF.